Below are 26 T cell receptor beta chains sequenced from a single sample in a study of OX40 agonist ivuxolimab in advanced cancers. Clones were sequenced by immunoSEQ multiplex PCR, and TCRdb holds only the in-frame ones, with some missing. Of around 40,000 clones listed, more than 75% are singletons. The sample here was CD4+ or CD8+ T cells sorted from blood, taken in a trial of the OX40 agonist ivuxolimab. Receptors were obtained from an adult with an advanced solid tumor such as melanoma, head and neck, liver or kidney cancer.

The chain joins TRBV6-5 to TRBJ1-2; possibly TRBD1 for D (6 bases). Germline CDR1 reads MNHEY; CDR2 reads SVGAGI. This CDR3 has 15 amino acids. The V gene lost 5 bases and the J gene lost 0 bases, with 13 bases spanning the gap. CDR3 in DNA: TGTGCCAGCAGTCACGGGGGCAGCCCTAACTATGGCTACACCTTC. Residues: CASSHGGSPNYGYTF.

The chain uses TRBV27 and TRBJ2-5; TRBD2 agrees at 14 bases. This CDR3 is 18 amino acids long. With V trimmed by 5 bases and J by 5 bases, 13 bases remained unmatched. Germline V lookup: CDR1 MNHEY, CDR2 SMNVEV (reference sequence). CDR3 in amino acids: CASSPLRLAGGPLETQYF. The CDR3 DNA sequence: TGTGCCAGCAGTCCTCTCAGACTAGCGGGAGGGCCCTTGGAGACCCAGTACTTC.

This chain links TRBV15 with TRBJ1-1, with D perhaps matching TRBD1 (5 bases). The CDR3 length is 16 residues. V gave up 0 bases and J gave up 3 bases, with 14 bases separating them. Looked up from germline, CDR1 is LNHNV and CDR2 is YYDKDF (reference sequence). The CDR3 loop is CATSRDGTRGDTEAFF. The CDR3 bases are TGTGCCACCAGCAGAGATGGGACCCGGGGTGACACTGAAGCTTTCTTT.

This clone was seen a single time. V usage is TRBV6-5 and J usage is TRBJ1-1; D perhaps matches TRBD1 (5 bases). Trimming left V 2 bases short and J 2 bases short, with 15 bases between. Germline values: CDR1 MNHEY, CDR2 SVGAGI. The CDR3 has 16 amino acids. Written as DNA, the CDR3 is TGTGCCAGCAGTTACGGGTTCGGGACTTTTAACACTGAAGCTTTCTTT. This codes for CASSYGFGTFNTEAFF.

In this sample, this clone turned up once. The chain links TRBV11-2 to TRBJ1-5; 8 bases are a match to TRBD1. Germline CDR1 and CDR2: SGHAT and FQNNGV. Losses at the gene ends were 2 bases for V and 2 bases for J; bases not matched to a gene: 5. CDR3 length: 16 amino acids. The CDR3 DNA reads TGTGCCAGCAGCTTAAGACAGGGGACGGGCAATCAGCCCCAGCATTTT. Protein sequence: CASSLRQGTGNQPQHF.

Concerning this clone: The sample carries other DNA sequences with the same CDR3. The DNA of the CDR3 is TGTGCCAGCTCACCGAGCACAGATACGCAGTATTTT. Protein: CASSPSTDTQYF. The V and J genes are TRBV18 and TRBJ2-3; D is ambiguous. The V end was cut by 3 bases, the J end by 0 bases, with 1 base between. The germline CDR1 and CDR2 sequences are KGHSH and LQKENI. This CDR3 has 12 amino acids.

The CDR3 protein is CSVGDREKQYF. The CDR3 DNA reads TGCAGCGTTGGGGACAGGGAAAAGCAGTACTTC. V gene TRBV29-1 combines with J gene TRBJ2-7; TRBD1 matches at 9 bases. The CDR3 is made up of 11 amino acids. Germline CDR1 reads SQVTM; CDR2 reads ANQGSEA. With V trimmed by 4 bases and J by 8 bases, 3 bases remained unmatched.

The chain uses TRBV18 and TRBJ1-5; TRBD1 matches at 7 bases. CDR1 and CDR2 from the germline V gene are KGHSH and LQKENI. The CDR3 runs 13 residues. Trimming at V came to 4 bases and at J to 8 bases, leaving 5 bases not matched to a gene. The CDR3 nucleotides read TGTGCCAGCTCACGCAGGGGGTTAGAGCCCCAGCATTTT. Translated, it gives CASSRRGLEPQHF.

The rearrangement uses TRBV18 and TRBJ1-3, with D unclear. Germline V lookup: CDR1 KGHSH, CDR2 LQKENI. The CDR3 length is 13 residues. The V gene lost 2 bases and the J gene lost 0 bases, with 2 bases spanning the gap. The CDR3 here is CASSPVSGNTIYF. CDR3 in DNA: TGTGCCAGCTCACCAGTCTCTGGAAACACCATATATTTT.

This clone is labeled as medium-sized (0.01 to 0.1%). V gene TRBV5-6 combines with J gene TRBJ2-2, with D hard to call. Germline CDR1 is SGHDT and CDR2 is YYEEEE. Trimming pared 0 bases from V and 4 bases from J, leaving 4 bases between. The CDR3 has 13 residues. The CDR3 spells CASSLVVTGELFF. The CDR3 DNA follows: TGTGCCAGCAGCTTGGTTGTCACCGGGGAGCTGTTTTTT.

This rearrangement joins TRBV11-2 to TRBJ2-1, with a tentative D call TRBD2 (5 bases). With 3 bases removed from V and 6 bases from J, the gap between germline ends came to 15 bases. Germline CDR1 reads SGHAT; CDR2 reads FQNNGV. This CDR3 is built from 15 residues. In DNA, the CDR3 is TGTGCCAGCAGCTTTCGAGCGGCCTGGAGCAATGAGCAGTTCTTC. Its translation is CASSFRAAWSNEQFF.

V is TRBV4-1 and J is TRBJ2-3, with 10 positions matching TRBD2. Trimming removed 0 bases from V and 2 bases from J; junction bases left unmatched: 14. Germline V lookup: CDR1 MGHRA, CDR2 YSYEKL. The CDR3 is 20 residues long. The CDR3 bases are TGCGCCAGCAGCCAAGATCGGCTAGCGGGAGCGGTGATTGTCACAGATACGCAGTATTTT. It is translated as CASSQDRLAGAVIVTDTQYF.

This clone was counted only a few times. This sequence joins TRBV19 and TRBJ2-7; D is perhaps TRBD2 (6 bases). V shed 3 bases and J shed 5 bases, with 20 bases lying between them. Germline CDR1 reads LNHDA; CDR2 reads SQIVND (reference sequence). CDR3 length: 16 residues. The CDR3 reads CASSIEGLGGYHEQYF. Here the CDR3 DNA reads TGTGCCAGTAGTATCGAGGGGTTAGGAGGGTACCACGAGCAGTACTTC. The whole variable domain, filled in from reference TRBV19 and TRBJ2-7, reads DGGITQSPKYLFRKEGQNVTLSCEQNLNHDAMYWYRQDPGQGLRLIYYSQIVNDFQKGDIAEGYSVSREKKESFPLTVTSAQKNPTAFYLCASSIEGLGGYHEQYFGPGTRLTVT.

Written as DNA, the CDR3 is TGCGCCAGCAGCTTACAGGGTACCGGCGCTGGGGCCAACGTCCTGACTTTC. Translation gives CASSLQGTGAGANVLTF. The chain links TRBV5-1 to TRBJ2-6; D possibly corresponds to TRBD1 (6 bases). The CDR3 has 17 residues. Germline V gene data show CDR1 as SGHRS and CDR2 as YFSETQ. The germline V and J ends were trimmed by 2 bases and 2 bases, with 14 bases remaining between them. The whole variable domain, filled in from reference TRBV5-1 and TRBJ2-6, reads KAGVTQTPRYLIKTRGQQVTLSCSPISGHRSVSWYQQTPGQGLQFLFEYFSETQRNKGNFPGRFSGRQFSNSRSEMNVSTLELGDSALYLCASSLQGTGAGANVLTFGAGSRLTVL.

The chain links TRBV28 to TRBJ2-1; D possibly matches TRBD1 or TRBD2 (5 bases each). With 3 bases removed from V and 2 bases from J, the gap between germline ends came to 11 bases. The germline V gene has CDR1 MDHEN and CDR2 SYDVKM. The CDR3 consists of 15 residues. The chain's CDR3 is CASSLGPGAYNEQFF. Written as DNA, the CDR3 is TGTGCCAGCAGTTTGGGGCCCGGGGCCTACAATGAGCAGTTCTTC.

This clone occurred a few times. The chain combines TRBV10-3 with TRBJ2-6; 10 nucleotides line up with TRBD1. The J segment lost 3 bases and the V segment lost 10 bases, leaving 6 bases of the junction unmatched. Germline V gene sequence: CDR1 ENHRY, CDR2 SYGVKD. The CDR3 contains 15 residues. The CDR3 loop reads CATRQGAVGANVLTF. The CDR3 nucleotides read TGTGCCACCCGACAGGGGGCGGTTGGGGCCAACGTCCTGACTTTC.

The chain employs TRBV2 and TRBJ1-1, with 8 bases matching TRBD1. The CDR3 totals 15 residues. J was trimmed by 0 bases and V by 6 bases; bases with no gene match: 6. Germline CDR1 is SNHLY and CDR2 is FYNNEI. CDR3 in amino acids: CASSETGVMNTEAFF. Here the CDR3 DNA reads TGTGCCAGCAGCGAGACAGGGGTCATGAACACTGAAGCTTTCTTT.

This clone was seen just once. For the CDR3, the DNA is TGTGCTAGTGGTTCCCCCGGGGACAGGGGAGGTGTGACCTACGAGCAGTACTTC. It specifies CASGSPGDRGGVTYEQYF. V usage is TRBV12-5 and J usage is TRBJ2-7; 10 bases are shared with TRBD1. There are 18 residues in the CDR3. The germline gives CDR1 LGHNT, CDR2 FRNRAP. J was trimmed by 2 bases and V by 4 bases; bases with no gene match: 14. The entire variable domain, with the rest obtained from reference TRBV12-5 and TRBJ2-7, is as follows: DARVTQTPRHKVTEMGQEVTMRCQPILGHNTVFWYRQTMMQGLELLAYFRNRAPLDDSGMPKDRFSAEMPDATLATLKIQPSEPRDSAVYFCASGSPGDRGGVTYEQYFGPGTRLTVT.

This clone came up once. The chain couples TRBV19 to TRBJ2-1; 11 bases line up with TRBD2. Germline loops: CDR1 LNHDA, CDR2 SQIVND (reference sequence). J gave up 4 bases and V 6 bases, and 2 bases lay outside the gene matches. The CDR3 loop spans 14 amino acids. The CDR3 nucleotides read TGTGCCAGTAGCGGGACTAGCGGATACAATGAGCAGTTCTTC. It specifies CASSGTSGYNEQFF.

The chain combines TRBV4-2 with TRBJ1-1; D is undetermined. Trimming removed 1 base at V and 1 base at J, with 7 bases between. The CDR3 sequence is 14 residues long. Looked up from germline, CDR1 is LGHNA and CDR2 is YNFKEQ. CDR3 protein: CASSQVAQNTEAFF. CDR3 nucleotides: TGTGCCAGCAGCCAAGTCGCACAGAACACTGAAGCTTTCTTT.

The chain employs TRBV19 and TRBJ1-1; 12 nucleotides line up with TRBD1. CDR3 length: 15 amino acids. Germline V gene lookup returns CDR1 LNHDA and CDR2 SQIVND (reference sequence). With V trimmed by 2 bases and J by 6 bases, 4 bases remained unmatched. The CDR3 sequence: CASSISGQGAAEAFF. DNA for the CDR3: TGTGCCAGTAGTATATCGGGACAGGGGGCGGCTGAAGCTTTCTTT.

V and J are TRBV5-8 and TRBJ2-3; D gene ambiguous. The germline V gene has CDR1 SGHTS and CDR2 YDEGEE. V lost 3 bases and J 3 bases, leaving 14 bases between the germline ends. The CDR3 loop spans 15 amino acids. The CDR3 protein is CASSSAGERTDTQYF. CDR3 in DNA: TGTGCCAGCAGCTCTGCTGGGGAACGGACAGATACGCAGTATTTT. The full variable domain, its missing parts supplied by reference TRBV5-8 and TRBJ2-3, is EAGVTQSPTHLIKTRGQQATLRCSPISGHTSVYWYQQALGLGLQFLLWYDEGEERNRGNFPPRFSGRQFPNYSSELNVNALELEDSALYLCASSSAGERTDTQYFGPGTRLTVL.

The chain uses TRBV28 and TRBJ1-2, with D possibly being TRBD1 (5 bases). This CDR3 comprises 16 residues. Deletions cut 4 bases from V and 4 bases from J, with 19 bases between. Per the germline V gene, CDR1 is MDHEN and CDR2 is SYDVKM. CDR3 loop: CASSSLVLRGTYGYTF. The DNA for the CDR3 is TGTGCCAGCAGTTCTCTCGTTCTAAGGGGTACCTATGGCTACACCTTC.

The chain uses TRBV28 and TRBJ1-1; D uncertain. The CDR3 sequence is 15 residues long. Trimming took 4 bases from V and 1 from J, leaving 13 bases between them. Per germline, CDR1 MDHEN and CDR2 SYDVKM. CDR3 nucleotide sequence: TGTGCCAGCAGTTCCCCGGGGAGGCCGAACACTGAAGCTTTCTTT. Translation: CASSSPGRPNTEAFF.

The V gene is TRBV4-3, the J gene TRBJ2-1, with 9 positions matching TRBD1. The CDR3 has 15 amino acids. Per germline, CDR1 LGHNA and CDR2 YSLEER. V lost 2 bases and J lost 4; bases outside the gene matches: 3. CDR3 DNA: TGCGCCAGCAGCCAAAGACAGGGGGTTTACAATGAGCAGTTCTTC. Residues: CASSQRQGVYNEQFF.

This clone occurred a few times. The J gene is TRBJ2-2, the V gene TRBV5-6, with TRBD2 identical over 9 bases. Germline V lookup: CDR1 SGHDT, CDR2 YYEEEE. V dropped 3 bases and J dropped 5; count of bases not matched to a gene: 5. This CDR3 is 15 amino acids long. CDR3 protein: CASSSNGLATGELFF. The CDR3 region has the DNA TGTGCCAGCAGCTCAAACGGACTAGCGACCGGGGAGCTGTTTTTT.